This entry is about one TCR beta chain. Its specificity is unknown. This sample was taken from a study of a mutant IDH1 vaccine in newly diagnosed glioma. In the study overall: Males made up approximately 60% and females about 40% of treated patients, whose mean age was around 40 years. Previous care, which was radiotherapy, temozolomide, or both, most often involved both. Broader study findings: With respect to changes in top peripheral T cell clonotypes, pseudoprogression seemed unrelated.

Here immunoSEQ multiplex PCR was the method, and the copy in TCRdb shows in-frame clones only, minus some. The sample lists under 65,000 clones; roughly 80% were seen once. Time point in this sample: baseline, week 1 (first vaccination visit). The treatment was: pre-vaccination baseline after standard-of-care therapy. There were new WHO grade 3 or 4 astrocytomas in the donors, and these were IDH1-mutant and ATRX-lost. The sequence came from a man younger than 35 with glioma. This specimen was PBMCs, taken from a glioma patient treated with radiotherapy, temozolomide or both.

This CDR3 reads CASMRLTRSEAFF. CDR3 nucleotide sequence: TGTGCCAGTATGCGATTAACGAGGAGTGAAGCTTTCTTT. The chain uses TRBV27 and TRBJ1-1, with no clear D. The length of the CDR3 is 13 residues. Trimming cost V 9 bases and J 7 bases, with 18 bases left between them. Germline values: CDR1 MNHEY, CDR2 SMNVEV (reference sequence).